The source of this T cell receptor (beta chain) is a study of control samples from healthy donors and cancer patients. Profiled with immunoSEQ multiplex PCR; TCRdb holds only in-frame clones, not every one. Seen here are around 90,000 clones, about 82% observed once, and the top ten hold approximately 20%. V lost 7 bases, J lost 7 bases, and 16 bases lay in between. From germline, CDR1 is LNHDA and CDR2 SQIVND (reference sequence). The CDR3 spans 13 residues. This receptor was taken from a man aged 25-45 years in good health. Material for sequencing was blood. J is TRBJ1-2 and V is TRBV19; D might be TRBD1 (6 bases). CDR3: CASISGTGIGYTF. The CDR3 DNA sequence: TGTGCCAGTATCTCGGGAACAGGGATTGGCTACACCTTC.